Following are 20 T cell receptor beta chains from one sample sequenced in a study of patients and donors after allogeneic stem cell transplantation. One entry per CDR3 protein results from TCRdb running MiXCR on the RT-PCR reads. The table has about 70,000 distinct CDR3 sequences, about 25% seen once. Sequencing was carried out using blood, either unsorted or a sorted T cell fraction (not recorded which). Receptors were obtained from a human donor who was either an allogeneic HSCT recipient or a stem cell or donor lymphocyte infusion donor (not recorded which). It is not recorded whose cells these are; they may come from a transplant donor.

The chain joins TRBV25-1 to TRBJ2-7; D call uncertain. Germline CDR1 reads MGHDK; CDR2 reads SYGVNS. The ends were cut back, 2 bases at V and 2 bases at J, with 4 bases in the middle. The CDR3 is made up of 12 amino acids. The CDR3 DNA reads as TGTGCCAGCAGTGAAATCGCCTACGAGCAGTACTTC. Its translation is CASSEIAYEQYF.

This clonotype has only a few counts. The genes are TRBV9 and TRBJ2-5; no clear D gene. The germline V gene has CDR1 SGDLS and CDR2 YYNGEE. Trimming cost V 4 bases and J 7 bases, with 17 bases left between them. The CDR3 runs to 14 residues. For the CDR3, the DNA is TGTGCCAGCAGCATCGGACCTGGGGTCGGGACCCAGTACTTC. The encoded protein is CASSIGPGVGTQYF.

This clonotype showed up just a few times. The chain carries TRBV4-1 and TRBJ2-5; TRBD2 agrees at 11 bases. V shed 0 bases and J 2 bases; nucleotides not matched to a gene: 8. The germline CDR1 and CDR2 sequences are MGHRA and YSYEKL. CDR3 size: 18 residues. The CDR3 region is CASSQEGLAGGNQETQYF. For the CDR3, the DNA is TGCGCCAGCAGCCAAGAGGGGCTAGCGGGGGGCAATCAAGAGACCCAGTACTTC.

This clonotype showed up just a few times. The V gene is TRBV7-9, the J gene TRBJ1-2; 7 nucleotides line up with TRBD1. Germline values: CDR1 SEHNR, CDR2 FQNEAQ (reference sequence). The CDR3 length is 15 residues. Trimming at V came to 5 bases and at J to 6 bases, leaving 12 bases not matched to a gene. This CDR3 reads CASSPQGEGANGYTF. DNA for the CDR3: TGTGCCAGCAGCCCCCAGGGGGAAGGGGCTAATGGCTACACCTTC. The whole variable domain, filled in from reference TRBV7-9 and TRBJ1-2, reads DTGVSQNPRHKITKRGQNVTFRCDPISEHNRLYWYRQTLGQGPEFLTYFQNEAQLEKSRLLSDRFSAERPKGSFSTLEIQRTEQGDSAMYLCASSPQGEGANGYTFGSGTRLTVV.

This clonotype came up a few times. In DNA form, the CDR3 reads TGTGCCAGCAGCACCACAGGGGGAGGGAATTCACCCCTCCACTTT. Encoded protein: CASSTTGGGNSPLHF. V usage is TRBV11-2 and J usage is TRBJ1-6; 8 nucleotides match TRBD1. The CDR3 is 15 amino acids. Germline V gives CDR1 SGHAT, CDR2 FQNNGV. V lost 5 bases and J lost 7; bases outside the gene matches: 7.

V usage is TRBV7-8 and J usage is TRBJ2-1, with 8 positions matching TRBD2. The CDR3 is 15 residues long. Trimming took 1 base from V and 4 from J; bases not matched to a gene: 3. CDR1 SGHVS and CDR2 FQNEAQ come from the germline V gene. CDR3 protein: CASSLERENYNEQFF. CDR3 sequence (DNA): TGTGCCAGCAGCTTAGAGCGGGAGAATTACAATGAGCAGTTCTTC. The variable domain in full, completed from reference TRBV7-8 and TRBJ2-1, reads GAGVSQSPRYKVAKRGQDVALRCDPISGHVSLFWYQQALGQGPEFLTYFQNEAQLDKSGLPSDRFFAERPEGSVSTLKIQRTQQEDSAVYLCASSLERENYNEQFFGPGTRLTVL.

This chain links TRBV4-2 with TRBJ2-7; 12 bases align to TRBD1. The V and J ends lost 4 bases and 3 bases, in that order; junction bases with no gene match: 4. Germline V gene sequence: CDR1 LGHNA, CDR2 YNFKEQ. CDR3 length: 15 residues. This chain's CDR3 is CASSPRDRGLYEQYF. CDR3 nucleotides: TGTGCCAGCAGCCCCCGGGACAGGGGGCTCTACGAGCAGTACTTC.

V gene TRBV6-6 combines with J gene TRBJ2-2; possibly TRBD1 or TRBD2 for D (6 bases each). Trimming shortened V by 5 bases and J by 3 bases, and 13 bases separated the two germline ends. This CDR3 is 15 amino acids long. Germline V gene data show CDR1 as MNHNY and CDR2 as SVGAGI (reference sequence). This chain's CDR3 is CASSKIRGDTGELFF. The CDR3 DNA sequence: TGTGCCAGCAGTAAAATAAGGGGGGACACCGGGGAGCTGTTTTTT.

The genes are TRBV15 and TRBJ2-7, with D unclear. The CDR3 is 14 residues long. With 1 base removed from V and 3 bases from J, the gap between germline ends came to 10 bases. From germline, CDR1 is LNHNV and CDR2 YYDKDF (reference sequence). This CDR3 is CATSRVRVFYEQYF. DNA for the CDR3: TGTGCCACCAGCAGAGTCAGAGTTTTCTACGAGCAGTACTTC.

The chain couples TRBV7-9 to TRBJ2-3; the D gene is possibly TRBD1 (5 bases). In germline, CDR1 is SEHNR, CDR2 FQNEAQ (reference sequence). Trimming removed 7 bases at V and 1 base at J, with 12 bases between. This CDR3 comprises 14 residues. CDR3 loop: CASMGPQRTDTQYF. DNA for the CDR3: TGTGCCAGCATGGGGCCACAACGCACAGATACGCAGTATTTT.

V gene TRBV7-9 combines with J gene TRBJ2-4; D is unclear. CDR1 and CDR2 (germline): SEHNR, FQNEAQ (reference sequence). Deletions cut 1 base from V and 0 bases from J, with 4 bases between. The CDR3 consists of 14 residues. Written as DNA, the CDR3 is TGTGCCAGCAGCTTAGAGGTAGCCAAAAACATTCAGTACTTC. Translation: CASSLEVAKNIQYF. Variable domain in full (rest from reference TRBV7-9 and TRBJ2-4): DTGVSQNPRHKITKRGQNVTFRCDPISEHNRLYWYRQTLGQGPEFLTYFQNEAQLEKSRLLSDRFSAERPKGSFSTLEIQRTEQGDSAMYLCASSLEVAKNIQYFGAGTRLSVL.

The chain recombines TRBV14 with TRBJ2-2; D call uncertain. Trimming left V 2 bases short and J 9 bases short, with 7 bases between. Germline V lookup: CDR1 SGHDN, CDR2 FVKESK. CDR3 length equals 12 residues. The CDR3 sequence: CASSQSNRELFF. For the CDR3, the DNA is TGTGCCAGCAGCCAATCGAACCGGGAGCTGTTTTTT.

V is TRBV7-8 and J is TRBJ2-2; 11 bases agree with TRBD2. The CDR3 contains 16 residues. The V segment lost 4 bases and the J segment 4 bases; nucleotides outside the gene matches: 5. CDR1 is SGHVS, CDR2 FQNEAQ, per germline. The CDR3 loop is CASSSRLAGTTGELFF. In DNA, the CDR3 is TGTGCCAGCAGCTCTAGACTAGCGGGGACCACCGGGGAGCTGTTTTTT.

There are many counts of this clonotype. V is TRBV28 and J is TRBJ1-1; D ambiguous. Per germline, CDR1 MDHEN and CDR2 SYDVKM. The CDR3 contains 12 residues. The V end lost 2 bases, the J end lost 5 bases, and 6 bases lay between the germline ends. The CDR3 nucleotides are TGTGCCAGCAGTTTAGATCGGACTGAAGCTTTCTTT. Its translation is CASSLDRTEAFF.

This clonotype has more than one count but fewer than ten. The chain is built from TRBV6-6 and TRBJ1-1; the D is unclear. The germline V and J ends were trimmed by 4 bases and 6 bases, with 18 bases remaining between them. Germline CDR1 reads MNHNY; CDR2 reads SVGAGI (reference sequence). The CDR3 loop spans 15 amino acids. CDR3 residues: CASSFRTGVKAEAFF. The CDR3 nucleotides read TGTGCCAGCAGTTTCCGGACTGGGGTGAAGGCTGAAGCTTTCTTT.

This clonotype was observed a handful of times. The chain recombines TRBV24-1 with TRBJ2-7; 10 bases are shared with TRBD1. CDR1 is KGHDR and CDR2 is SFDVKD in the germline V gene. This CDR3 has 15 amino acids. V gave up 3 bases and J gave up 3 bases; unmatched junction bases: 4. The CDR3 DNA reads TGTGCCACCAGTGATCTGGACAGGGGGGTCTACGAGCAGTACTTC. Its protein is CATSDLDRGVYEQYF.

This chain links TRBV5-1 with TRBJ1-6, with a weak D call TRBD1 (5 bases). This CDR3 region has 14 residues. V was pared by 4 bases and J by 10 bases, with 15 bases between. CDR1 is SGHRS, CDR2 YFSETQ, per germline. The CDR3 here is CASSPGYRESPLHF. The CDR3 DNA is TGCGCCAGCAGCCCAGGGTATCGGGAATCACCCCTCCACTTT.

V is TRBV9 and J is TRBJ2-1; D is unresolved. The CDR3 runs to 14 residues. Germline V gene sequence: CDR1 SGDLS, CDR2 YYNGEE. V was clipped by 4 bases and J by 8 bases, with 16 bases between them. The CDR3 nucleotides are TGTGCCAGCAGCCCCCGCCTACCCGCACATGAGCAGTTCTTC. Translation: CASSPRLPAHEQFF.

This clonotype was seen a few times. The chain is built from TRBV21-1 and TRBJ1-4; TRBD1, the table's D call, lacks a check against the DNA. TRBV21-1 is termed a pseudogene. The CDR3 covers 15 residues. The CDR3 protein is CASSKRLTGSEKLFF. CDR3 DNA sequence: TGTGCCAGCAGCAAACGGCTGACAGGGAGTGAAAAACTGTTTTTT.

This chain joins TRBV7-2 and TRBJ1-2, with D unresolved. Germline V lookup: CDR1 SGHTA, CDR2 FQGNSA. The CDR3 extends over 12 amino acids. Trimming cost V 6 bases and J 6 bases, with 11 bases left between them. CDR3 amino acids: CASRRQIHGYTF. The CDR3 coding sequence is TGTGCCAGCAGGCGACAAATCCATGGCTACACCTTC.